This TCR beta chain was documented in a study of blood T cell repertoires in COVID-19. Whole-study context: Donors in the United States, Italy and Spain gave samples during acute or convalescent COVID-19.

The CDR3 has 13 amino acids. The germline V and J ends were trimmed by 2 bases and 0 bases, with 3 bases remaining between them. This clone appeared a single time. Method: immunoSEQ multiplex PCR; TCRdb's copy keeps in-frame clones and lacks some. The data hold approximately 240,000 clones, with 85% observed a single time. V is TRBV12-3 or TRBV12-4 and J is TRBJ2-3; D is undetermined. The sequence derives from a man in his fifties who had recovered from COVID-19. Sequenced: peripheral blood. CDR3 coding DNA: TGTGCCAGCAGTTTAATAAGCACAGATACGCAGTATTTT. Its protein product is CASSLISTDTQYF.